This TCR beta chain stems from a study of blood T cell repertoires in COVID-19. The wider study: Specimens from acute and convalescent COVID-19 originated in the United States, Italy and Spain.

Original analysis: From reference gene primer amplification, estimates of nucleated cell counts were derived. Here immunoSEQ multiplex PCR was the method, and the copy in TCRdb shows in-frame clones only, minus some. The DNA gave D and trimming, while V, J and clone size come from that table. The data contain about 220,000 clones, 83% of them seen just once; the ten biggest clones take up around 2.3%. The length of the CDR3 is 12 residues. Trimming cost V 0 bases and J 5 bases, with 5 bases left between them. Germline V CDR1 and CDR2: SGHDT, YYEEEE. The chain recombines TRBV5-6 with TRBJ2-5, with no clear D. The sample comprised peripheral blood. The receptor was isolated from a middle-aged woman with active or convalescent COVID-19. The CDR3 is CASSLAVETQYF. The CDR3 coding sequence is TGTGCCAGCAGCTTGGCGGTCGAGACCCAGTACTTC.